The 6 T cell receptor beta chains below were found in one sample sequenced in a study of cytomegalovirus exposure and HLA in healthy donors. Primers for the PCR totalled 60 Vbeta and 13 Jbeta. Here immunoSEQ multiplex PCR was the method, and the copy in TCRdb shows in-frame clones only, minus some. The profile shows 150,000 to 200,000 clones, 75% to 85% of them singletons. The specimen sequenced was PBMCs. These TCRs come from a male donor in good health and CMV-seropositive.

The chain uses TRBV4-2 and TRBJ2-7, with TRBD1 matching 7 bases. Trimming took 0 bases from V and 4 from J; bases not matched to a gene: 9. Germline V lookup: CDR1 LGHNA, CDR2 YNFKEQ. This CDR3 is built from 16 residues. This CDR3 is CASSQDFGTDRYEQYF. DNA for the CDR3: TGTGCCAGCAGCCAAGATTTTGGGACAGATCGATACGAGCAGTACTTC.

The chain carries TRBV6-4 and TRBJ2-1; 8 bases map to TRBD2. Germline lookup yields CDR1 MRHNA and CDR2 SNTAGT. V lost 2 bases, J lost 3 bases, and 6 bases stayed unmatched. The CDR3 has 16 amino acids. The CDR3 reads CASSDGDGGGYNEQFF. CDR3 in DNA: TGTGCCAGCAGTGACGGAGACGGGGGGGGCTACAATGAGCAGTTCTTC.

This clone appeared once. This chain links TRBV15 with TRBJ1-1; D possibly corresponds to TRBD1 (6 bases). Germline V gene lookup returns CDR1 LNHNV and CDR2 YYDKDF (reference sequence). The germline V and J ends were trimmed by 0 bases and 2 bases, with 13 bases remaining between them. The CDR3 contains 16 residues. This chain's CDR3 is CATSRDPGGRNTEAFF. CDR3 in DNA: TGTGCCACCAGCAGAGATCCCGGGGGGCGAAACACTGAAGCTTTCTTT.

The chain uses TRBV15 and TRBJ1-2; D possibly corresponds to TRBD1 (6 bases). Per germline, CDR1 LNHNV and CDR2 YYDKDF (reference sequence). This CDR3 contains 16 residues. V lost 4 bases and J 6 bases, leaving 21 bases between the germline ends. The CDR3 DNA reads TGTGCCACCAGCACTTCGGACAGACTCCCTGCTGATGGCTACACCTTC. Encoded protein: CATSTSDRLPADGYTF. The full variable domain, its missing parts supplied by reference TRBV15 and TRBJ1-2, is DAMVIQNPRYQVTQFGKPVTLSCSQTLNHNVMYWYQQKSSQAPKLLFHYYDKDFNNEADTPDNFQSRRPNTSFCFLDIRSPGLGDTAMYLCATSTSDRLPADGYTFGSGTRLTVV.

Remarks on this clone: The conserved final phenylalanine or tryptophan is absent from the CDR3, which likely points to a read error. The DNA is omitted, as the CDR3 cannot be located on it reliably, and the CDR3 follows TCRdb's listing. This chain joins TRBV2 and TRBJ1-1; the table's D call, TRBD1, has no DNA check behind it. Looked up from germline, CDR1 is SNHLY and CDR2 is FYNNEI. The CDR3 contains 14 residues when both ends are counted. The CDR3 spells CASREITGLLKLTL.

This chain connects TRBV30 to TRBJ1-1; D unresolved. The V end was cut by 1 base, the J end by 7 bases, with 10 bases between. CDR3 length equals 12 residues. Germline V CDR1 and CDR2: GTSNPN, SVGIG (reference sequence). The chain's CDR3 is CAWSGLADEAFF. In DNA form, the CDR3 reads TGTGCCTGGAGTGGGTTGGCGGATGAAGCTTTCTTT.